These T cell receptor beta chains were read from a single sample in a study of T cell repertoires in cytomegalovirus infection. TCRdb fed the reads into MiXCR, producing one record per CDR3 protein. The sample holds around 290,000 distinct CDR3 sequences, roughly 25% seen once. Sequenced: PBMCs. These receptors came from a human donor in good health (CMV status not recorded). Some clones in this sample may be carry-over from other donors' samples. Both conserved end residues are part of each CDR3. The D gene is left open where the match is weak. Size tells how often a clone was seen (once, few, many) or the class of an expanded clone, and some rows leave it out.

j_call	d_call	v_call	clone_size	cdr3_nt	cdr3_aa
TRBJ2-7	NA	TRBV5-1	NA	TGCGCCAGCAGGGGGGACCGACGACACGAGCAGTACTTC	CASRGDRRHEQYF
TRBJ2-3	NA	TRBV9	few	TGTGCCAGCAGCCCTCTCGGGGGGCGGGTAGATACGCAGTATTTT	CASSPLGGRVDTQYF
TRBJ1-2	NA	TRBV29-1	NA	TGCAGCGCCGGACAATTCAACTATGGCTACACCTTC	CSAGQFNYGYTF
TRBJ1-1	NA	TRBV7-2	many	TGTGCCAGCAGCTTAGGAAATGCAGGGGTGACTGAAGCTTTCTTT	CASSLGNAGVTEAFF
TRBJ2-1	NA	TRBV6-5	few	TGTGCCAGCAGAGACGCGGGACCCCTGATCTTC	CASRDAGPLIF
TRBJ2-1	NA	TRBV7-6	NA	TGTGCCATTAGATCCTCAGGGTACAATGAGCAGTTCTTC	CAIRSSGYNEQFF
TRBJ1-1	NA	TRBV2	few	TGTGCCAGCAGGACAGTGAACACTGAAGCTTTCTTT	CASRTVNTEAFF
TRBJ2-5	NA	TRBV11-2	many	TGTGCCAGCAGCTTCAACAGGGCCGAGACCCAGTACTTC	CASSFNRAETQYF
TRBJ1-4	TRBD1	TRBV2	NA	TGTGCCAGCAGCAGAACAGGGGCAGTAGGGGAAAAACTGTTTTTT	CASSRTGAVGEKLFF
TRBJ2-1	NA	TRBV6-2/TRBV6-3	NA	TGTGCCAGCAGTTACCGACCGAATGAGCAGTTCTTC	CASSYRPNEQFF
TRBJ1-6	NA	TRBV7-2	many	TGTGCCAGCAGCTTTGGACACTCCTATAATTCACCCCTCCACTTT	CASSFGHSYNSPLHF
TRBJ2-1	NA	TRBV7-9	many	TGTGCCAGCAGCTTTAGCTCCTCCTACAATGAGCAGTTCTTC	CASSFSSSYNEQFF
TRBJ2-3	NA	TRBV4-2	NA	TGTGCCAGCAGCCAAGATCCGGACCGCACAGATACGCAGTATTTT	CASSQDPDRTDTQYF
TRBJ1-2	TRBD1	TRBV4-3	NA	TGCGCCAGCAGCCAGGGGACAGGGAGAGGCTACACCTTC	CASSQGTGRGYTF
TRBJ2-7	TRBD1	TRBV7-6	few	TGTGCCAGCAGCTTAGCGGGACAGGGGGGCTACGAGCAGTACTTC	CASSLAGQGGYEQYF
TRBJ2-3	TRBD1	TRBV7-2	few	TGTGCCAGCTCGGCAGGGGGCGCGCATCGAGATACGCAGTATTTT	CASSAGGAHRDTQYF
TRBJ2-7	NA	TRBV7-2	many	TGTGCCAGCAGCTTAGGGGTTGGAGCCGGGATATACGAGCAGTACTTC	CASSLGVGAGIYEQYF
TRBJ2-3	TRBD2	TRBV20-1	few	TGCAGTGCTGAAGGACTAGCAGATACGCAGTATTTT	CSAEGLADTQYF
TRBJ2-1	NA	TRBV28	few	TGTGCCAGCAGTCGATCCCGACTCGTCTACAATGAGCAGTTCTTC	CASSRSRLVYNEQFF
TRBJ2-5	TRBD2	TRBV7-2	many	TGTGCCAGCAGCTTACCGGGACTAGCGACGGAGACCCAGTACTTC	CASSLPGLATETQYF
TRBJ2-3	NA	TRBV12-3/TRBV12-4	NA	TGTGCCAGCAGTTCGGACAGCCGAACGCAGTATTTT	CASSSDSRTQYF
TRBJ1-2	TRBD1	TRBV5-1	many	TGCGCCAGCAGCTTGCATCAGGGGGATGGCTACACCTTC	CASSLHQGDGYTF
TRBJ2-2	NA	TRBV7-9	many	TGTGCCAGCAGCTTCTTCTCAGGGCCCACCGGGGAGCTGTTTTTT	CASSFFSGPTGELFF
TRBJ1-1	NA	TRBV19	few	TGTGCCAGTGGAAACCAGGGCCAGACTGAAGCTTTCTTT	CASGNQGQTEAFF
TRBJ2-2	NA	TRBV11-2	many	TGTGCCAGCAGCCAAGGTGTGGGGGTCTCAAACACCGGGGAGCTGTTTTTT	CASSQGVGVSNTGELFF
TRBJ2-1	NA	TRBV20-1	NA	TGCAGTGCCTTTTTCCTCGGACAACAGGGTGAGCAGTTCTTC	CSAFFLGQQGEQFF
TRBJ1-1	NA	TRBV29-1	NA	TGCAGCGTCGCACAGGTGAGAGAAGCTTTCTTT	CSVAQVREAFF
TRBJ1-3	TRBD1	TRBV7-8	many	TGTGCCAGCAGCTTAGGGACAGGGTCTGGAAACACCATATATTTT	CASSLGTGSGNTIYF
TRBJ2-1	TRBD2	TRBV11-2	few	TGTGCCAGCAGCTACCGGACTAGCGGCAGCTCCTACAATGAGCAGTTCTTC	CASSYRTSGSSYNEQFF
TRBJ2-5	TRBD2	TRBV4-3	NA	TGCGCCAGCAGCGCCGGACAGGCTAGCGGGAGACGTGGCGAGACCCAGTACTTC	CASSAGQASGRRGETQYF
TRBJ1-5	NA	TRBV6-1	NA	TGTGCCAGCAGTGTATCGGTTGGCAATCAGCCCCAGCATTTT	CASSVSVGNQPQHF
TRBJ2-7	TRBD1	TRBV28	few	TGTGCCAGCAGCTACCCGGGCCTGACAGGGGGCTTTAGGAAGACCTACGAGCAGTACTTC	CASSYPGLTGGFRKTYEQYF
TRBJ1-2	TRBD1	TRBV7-3	NA	TGTGCCAGCAGCCAGGACAGGACTTATGGCTACACCTTC	CASSQDRTYGYTF
TRBJ2-3	NA	TRBV28	many	TGTGCCAGCAGTCTCCCCCTGGGCACAGATACGCAGTATTTT	CASSLPLGTDTQYF
TRBJ1-6	TRBD1	TRBV2	NA	TGTGCCAGCAAGGACCTCGGACAGGGGTGGATTTCACCCCTCCACTTT	CASKDLGQGWISPLHF
TRBJ2-1	NA	TRBV7-9	many	TGTGCCAGCAGCCCAGGGCGTCGAGTAGGTGAGCAGTTCTTC	CASSPGRRVGEQFF
TRBJ1-4	NA	TRBV11-2	few	TGTGCCAGCAGCTTAAAACAGGCGGCCCTCCGGGCTAATGAAAAACTGTTTTTT	CASSLKQAALRANEKLFF
TRBJ2-1	TRBD1	TRBV19	NA	TGTGCCAGTAGTAAGGGGACAGCCTCCTACAATGAGCAGTTCTTC	CASSKGTASYNEQFF
TRBJ2-3	NA	TRBV7-2	many	TGTGCCAGCAGAGCCGCGGGAATTAGCACAGATACGCAGTATTTT	CASRAAGISTDTQYF
TRBJ1-2	TRBD1	TRBV7-6	NA	TGTGCCAGCAGCGAACAACAGGGGGACTATGGCTACACCTTC	CASSEQQGDYGYTF
TRBJ2-7	TRBD1	TRBV20-1	many	TGCAGTGCGCTTGGACAGGGGCCCGTTGGCTACGAGCAGTACTTC	CSALGQGPVGYEQYF
TRBJ1-4	NA	TRBV7-2	many	TGTGCCAGCAGCTTAGTATCCAGGGGACATGAAAAACTGTTTTTT	CASSLVSRGHEKLFF
TRBJ2-1	TRBD2	TRBV11-2	NA	TGTGCCAGCAGCCCAGGGCGTGGGCTAGCGGGGGAGGACAATGAGCAGTTCTTC	CASSPGRGLAGEDNEQFF
TRBJ2-7	TRBD1	TRBV28	NA	TGTGCCAGCAGTCAACAACAGGGGAGCGCCTACGAGCAGTACTTC	CASSQQQGSAYEQYF
TRBJ1-4	NA	TRBV14	few	TGTGCCAGCAGCCGAACGCCCAATTCCGTTGAAAAACTGTTTTTT	CASSRTPNSVEKLFF
TRBJ2-3	NA	TRBV7-9	NA	TGTGCCAGCATGCACAATACCAACACAGATACGCAGTATTTT	CASMHNTNTDTQYF